Described below is a single T cell receptor (beta chain) sequence and its context. The sample is drawn from a study of technical replicates of blood from a few donors. The table came from immunoSEQ multiplex PCR; TCRdb's copy has only in-frame clones and leaves some out. Altogether approximately 64,000 clones are present, approximately 83% being singletons, with the ten largest covering 5% to 6.5%. The germline CDR1 and CDR2 sequences are MNHEY and SMNVEV (reference sequence). This CDR3 has 14 amino acids. The V end was cut by 4 bases, the J end by 6 bases, with 13 bases between. The material sequenced was PBMCs. This chain links TRBV27 with TRBJ1-5, with a tentative D call TRBD1 (6 bases). The TCR was taken from a human donor in good health. Some clones in this sample may be carry-over from other donors' samples. The CDR3 is CASSSQGDAQPQHF. The CDR3 nucleotides are TGTGCCAGCAGTTCACAGGGAGACGCTCAGCCCCAGCATTTT.